The 15 T cell receptor beta chains in this list originate from one sample, sequenced in a study of blood T cell repertoires in COVID-19. This table comes from immunoSEQ multiplex PCR, and its TCRdb copy is limited to in-frame clones, with some not included. The sample gives over 200,000 clones, approximately 89% of which show up once; around 4.2% is in the top ten. The sample comprised PBMCs or T cells enriched from blood (not recorded which). These receptors all come from a woman under 40 with acute COVID-19.

The chain combines TRBV9 with TRBJ2-2, with TRBD1 matching over 10 bases. Losses at the gene ends were 4 bases for V and 2 bases for J; bases not matched to a gene: 5. Germline-derived CDR1 and CDR2 are SGDLS and YYNGEE. The CDR3 length is 16 residues. The CDR3 nucleotides read TGTGCCAGCAGCCCTGGACAGGGGGGCAACACCGGGGAGCTGTTTTTT. It codes for CASSPGQGGNTGELFF.

This clone appeared a single time. This chain uses TRBV6-5 with TRBJ2-7; 10 bases map to TRBD1. CDR1 is MNHEY, CDR2 SVGAGI, per germline. The V gene end was trimmed by 5 bases and the J gene end by 6 bases; junction bases not matched to a gene: 10. CDR3 size: 15 residues. The CDR3 is CASSPPWDRGGEQYF. The CDR3 DNA is TGTGCCAGCAGTCCCCCCTGGGACAGGGGCGGCGAGCAGTACTTC.

The chain carries TRBV7-3 and TRBJ1-1, with a weak D call TRBD1 (5 bases). CDR1 is SGHTA and CDR2 is FQGTGA in the germline V gene. CDR3 length equals 14 residues. The germline V and J ends were trimmed by 2 bases and 3 bases, with 10 bases remaining between them. The CDR3 reads CASSLVKGDTEAFF. For the CDR3, the DNA is TGTGCCAGCAGCTTAGTAAAAGGGGACACTGAAGCTTTCTTT.

V usage is TRBV5-1 and J usage is TRBJ2-7, with D perhaps matching TRBD1 (5 bases). With 0 bases removed from V and 5 bases from J, the gap between germline ends came to 21 bases. This CDR3 has 17 amino acids. The germline V gene has CDR1 SGHRS and CDR2 YFSETQ. In DNA, the CDR3 is TGCGCCAGCAGCTTGGCGACAGACCTGCCGCCGGCACACGAGCAGTACTTC. Translation gives CASSLATDLPPAHEQYF.

This clone has just one count. The rearrangement uses TRBV27 and TRBJ1-2; 8 bases are shared with TRBD1. The germline V gene encodes CDR1 MNHEY and CDR2 SMNVEV (reference sequence). The length of the CDR3 is 15 residues. With V trimmed by 4 bases and J by 2 bases, 6 bases remained unmatched. CDR3 sequence reads: CASSSYRGTNYGYTF. CDR3 nucleotides: TGTGCCAGCAGTTCCTACAGGGGGACGAACTATGGCTACACCTTC.

Written as DNA, the CDR3 is TGTGCCAGCAGTTACTTCATAACAGGGTTTCATGGCTACACCTTC. It codes for CASSYFITGFHGYTF. The chain employs TRBV6-2 or TRBV6-3 and TRBJ1-2, with D perhaps TRBD1 (6 bases). With 1 base removed from V and 6 bases from J, the gap between germline ends came to 15 bases. Germline CDR1 reads MNHEY; CDR2 reads SVGEGT. The CDR3 totals 15 residues.

The chain joins TRBV3-1 (or the pseudogene TRBV3-2) to TRBJ1-1; D is uncertain. Per the germline V gene, CDR1 is LGHDT and CDR2 is YNNKEL (reference sequence). This CDR3 comprises 13 residues. Trimming took 2 bases from V and 1 from J, leaving 5 bases between them. CDR3 bases: TGTGCCAGCAGCCAAATTAAGAACACTGAAGCTTTCTTT. It encodes CASSQIKNTEAFF.

V and J are TRBV14 and TRBJ2-6; D is unclear. V was clipped by 4 bases and J by 0 bases, with 4 bases between them. The CDR3 is 14 amino acids. Germline V CDR1 and CDR2: SGHDN, FVKESK. The CDR3 DNA sequence: TGTGCCAGCAGCCGTAGCTCTGGGGCCAACGTCCTGACTTTC. Its protein product is CASSRSSGANVLTF.

The rearrangement links TRBV7-9 to TRBJ2-3, with TRBD2 identical over 7 bases. This CDR3 is built from 19 residues. V dropped 6 bases and J dropped 2; count of bases not matched to a gene: 20. Germline assignment: CDR1 SEHNR and CDR2 FQNEAQ (reference sequence). CDR3 region: CASSFLRIGSGDNTDTQYF. CDR3 nucleotides: TGTGCCAGCAGTTTCCTCAGGATTGGGAGCGGGGATAACACAGATACGCAGTATTTT. Filled out from reference TRBV7-9 and TRBJ2-3, the complete variable domain reads DTGVSQNPRHKITKRGQNVTFRCDPISEHNRLYWYRQTLGQGPEFLTYFQNEAQLEKSRLLSDRFSAERPKGSFSTLEIQRTEQGDSAMYLCASSFLRIGSGDNTDTQYFGPGTRLTVL.

The rearrangement uses TRBV28 and TRBJ1-4, with D maybe TRBD1 (5 bases). Germline values: CDR1 MDHEN, CDR2 SYDVKM. V lost 6 bases, J lost 2 bases, and 13 bases lay in between. The CDR3 sequence is 15 residues long. The CDR3 loop is CASSSRAGTNEKLFF. CDR3 DNA sequence: TGTGCCAGCAGCTCCCGGGCAGGGACTAATGAAAAACTGTTTTTT. The entire variable domain, with the rest obtained from reference TRBV28 and TRBJ1-4, is as follows: DVKVTQSSRYLVKRTGEKVFLECVQDMDHENMFWYRQDPGLGLRLIYFSYDVKMKEKGDIPEGYSVSREKKERFSLILESASTNQTSMYLCASSSRAGTNEKLFFGSGTQLSVL.

In its sample, this clone was seen a few times. The chain uses TRBV2 and TRBJ2-5; D gene ambiguous. The CDR3 spans 11 residues. Trimming stripped 2 bases from V and 5 bases from J, with 3 bases between. Germline values: CDR1 SNHLY, CDR2 FYNNEI. The CDR3 DNA is TGTGCCAGCAGTGAACTGGAGACCCAGTACTTC. This encodes CASSELETQYF.

The J gene is TRBJ1-2, the V gene TRBV6-5, with 7 nucleotides matching TRBD1. Germline trimming cut 7 bases from V and 4 bases from J; bases unmatched to any gene: 9. Germline V gene sequence: CDR1 MNHEY, CDR2 SVGAGI. The CDR3 is made up of 14 amino acids. CDR3 DNA: TGTGCCAGCACTAAATACAGGGGAACCTATGGCTACACCTTC. It yields the protein CASTKYRGTYGYTF.

This clone was observed a handful of times. V and J are TRBV6-6 and TRBJ2-3, with a possible D match to TRBD2 (6 bases). CDR3 length equals 15 residues. V was clipped by 2 bases and J by 0 bases, with 9 bases between them. Germline CDR1 is MNHNY and CDR2 is SVGAGI (reference sequence). The CDR3 loop reads CASSYGGASTDTQYF. CDR3 bases: TGTGCCAGCAGTTACGGAGGGGCCAGCACAGATACGCAGTATTTT.

The chain couples TRBV4-1 to TRBJ2-2; 7 nucleotides agree with TRBD1. Per germline, CDR1 MGHRA and CDR2 YSYEKL. This CDR3 is built from 17 residues. With 1 base clipped from V and 3 bases from J, the junction kept 8 bases outside the gene matches. The DNA of the CDR3 is TGCGCCAGCAGCCAAGTTTGGGGGACAGACTACACCGGGGAGCTGTTTTTT. Amino acids: CASSQVWGTDYTGELFF.

The genes are TRBV5-4 and TRBJ1-6; TRBD1 matches 7 bases. The CDR3 has 17 amino acids. Germline V CDR1 and CDR2: SGHNT, YYREEE (reference sequence). Trimming took 4 bases from V and 0 from J; bases not matched to a gene: 7. CDR3 loop: CASSRDSSSSYNSPLHF. As DNA, the CDR3 is TGTGCCAGCAGCCGGGACAGCAGTAGCTCCTATAATTCACCCCTCCACTTT.